Shown below are 14 T cell receptor beta chains from a single sample sequenced in a study of T cells in Graves' hyperthyroidism and ophthalmopathy. Amplified regions were TCR beta CDR3 sequences from RNA transcripts. A first-round RT-PCR of the TCR CDR3 used the HTBI primer set. TCRdb processed the multiplex PCR reads anew with MiXCR; each CDR3 protein has one entry. The table shows some 500,000 distinct CDR3 sequences, with around 22% occurring only once. Sequencing was performed on blood. The receptors derive from a woman aged 30 to 39 with Graves' ophthalmopathy.

This clonotype was seen many times. This chain connects TRBV6-5 to TRBJ1-2, with 8 bases that match TRBD1. The CDR3 is 15 amino acids. CDR1 and CDR2 from the germline V gene are MNHEY and SVGAGI. The V and J ends lost 2 bases and 0 bases, in that order; junction bases with no gene match: 2. The CDR3 DNA reads as TGTGCCAGCAGTTACGGACAGGGAGCTAACTATGGCTACACCTTC. Translated: CASSYGQGANYGYTF.

This clonotype was counted between two and nine times. V is TRBV7-8 and J is TRBJ2-2, with 10 bases matching TRBD1. The V gene end was trimmed by 5 bases and the J gene end by 1 base; junction bases not matched to a gene: 7. Germline V CDR1 and CDR2: SGHVS, FQNEAQ. The CDR3 is made up of 17 amino acids. The CDR3, as DNA: TGTGCCAGCAGCCCAGCGACAGGGGGCGGGAACACCGGGGAGCTGTTTTTT. Protein sequence: CASSPATGGGNTGELFF.

Many counts were recorded for this clonotype. V is TRBV4-1 and J is TRBJ1-1; no firm D call. Deletions cut 0 bases from V and 5 bases from J, with 10 bases between. Germline-derived CDR1 and CDR2 are MGHRA and YSYEKL. CDR3 length: 14 amino acids. CDR3 in amino acids: CASSQDRATTEAFF. The CDR3 DNA follows: TGCGCCAGCAGCCAAGATAGGGCGACTACTGAAGCTTTCTTT.

A note on this clonotype: Compared with germline, one end of the junction differs, possibly owing to a read error. The chain combines TRBV10-2 with TRBJ1-1, with a weak D call TRBD1 (6 bases). Looked up from germline, CDR1 is WSHSY and CDR2 is SAAADI. This CDR3 has 15 residues. CDR3 loop: CASSAQGSSRTEAFF. The CDR3 DNA is TGTGCCAGCAGCGCACAGGGTTCATCGCGCACTGAAGCTTTCTTT.

The sample holds many counts of this clonotype. The chain employs TRBV28 and TRBJ1-5; tentatively, D is TRBD1 (6 bases). This CDR3 contains 16 residues. The V gene's germline CDR1 is MDHEN and CDR2 SYDVKM. V lost 8 bases and J 7 bases, leaving 24 bases between the germline ends. The CDR3 nucleotides are TGTGCCAGCTTGGGGGCAGACGCTCTGCAGGGCCAGCCCCAGCATTTT. This codes for CASLGADALQGQPQHF.

This clonotype has a count of ten or more. The rearrangement joins TRBV6-1 to TRBJ1-1, with TRBD1 matching over 7 bases. The J segment lost 9 bases and the V segment lost 7 bases, leaving 8 bases of the junction unmatched. The CDR3 extends over 12 amino acids. Per germline, CDR1 MNHNS and CDR2 SASEGT. CDR3 nucleotide sequence: TGTGCCAGCATCGGAGACAGGGCTAAAGCTTTCTTT. It encodes CASIGDRAKAFF.

This clonotype was observed a handful of times. The chain links TRBV20-1 to TRBJ1-3; tentative D call: TRBD1 (6 bases). The germline V gene encodes CDR1 DFQATT and CDR2 SNEGSKA (reference sequence). The CDR3 loop spans 14 amino acids. The V gene lost 3 bases and the J gene lost 1 base, with 10 bases spanning the gap. The CDR3, as DNA: TGCAGTGCTAGGAACAGGGAATCTGGAAACACCATATATTTT. It encodes CSARNRESGNTIYF.

This clonotype was counted many times. The CDR3 DNA reads as TGTGCCACCAGCAGCAAACAGGGGAGGCCGAAGCATTTT. This encodes CATSSKQGRPKHF. The chain has TRBV15 and TRBJ1-5; TRBD1 aligns across 7 bases. The CDR3 totals 13 residues. After removal of 3 bases from V and 14 bases from J, the junction contained 10 bases not matched to a gene. Germline CDR1 is LNHNV and CDR2 is YYDKDF (reference sequence). Combining the CDR3 with reference TRBV15 and TRBJ1-5 gives the whole variable domain DAMVIQNPRYQVTQFGKPVTLSCSQTLNHNVMYWYQQKSSQAPKLLFHYYDKDFNNEADTPDNFQSRRPNTSFCFLDIRSPGLGDTAMYLCATSSKQGRPKHFGDGTRLSIL.

The V call is TRBV12-3 or TRBV12-4, the J call TRBJ1-5, with D uncertain. This CDR3 has 16 amino acids. V was pared by 6 bases and J by 1 base, with 16 bases between. The CDR3 DNA sequence: TGTGCCAGCAGCCGACAAAGGCCGGAGAGCAATCAGCCCCAGCATTTT. Translation gives CASSRQRPESNQPQHF.

Many counts were recorded for this clonotype. The chain joins TRBV28 to TRBJ2-5; D gene ambiguous. V gave up 2 bases and J gave up 3 bases, with 10 bases separating them. CDR1 is MDHEN, CDR2 SYDVKM, per germline. CDR3 size: 14 residues. Here the CDR3 DNA reads TGTGCCAGCAGTTTAAGTGGCACAGAAGAGACCCAGTACTTC. Translating it yields CASSLSGTEETQYF.

This clonotype was picked up many times. This chain links TRBV24-1 with TRBJ1-1; tentatively, D is TRBD1 (5 bases). V lost 5 bases to trimming and J lost 1 base, with 10 bases between them. Germline V lookup: CDR1 KGHDR, CDR2 SFDVKD. The CDR3 length is 14 residues. CDR3 DNA sequence: TGTGCCACCAGTGGGAGGGGACCGAACACTGAAGCTTTCTTT. It codes for CATSGRGPNTEAFF.

This rearrangement joins TRBV6-2 or TRBV6-3 to TRBJ2-2; no definite D call. CDR1 is MNHEY and CDR2 is SVGEGT in the germline V gene. The CDR3 runs 13 residues. V was cut by 4 bases and J by 5 bases, with 8 bases left in between. The CDR3 sequence: CASSFLATGELFF. CDR3 in DNA: TGTGCCAGCAGTTTCCTGGCGACCGGGGAGCTGTTTTTT.

This clonotype appeared many times. The V call is TRBV5-6, the J call TRBJ1-2; D ambiguous. The CDR3 has 11 amino acids. The V gene lost 4 bases and the J gene lost 10 bases, with 11 bases spanning the gap. The germline gives CDR1 SGHDT, CDR2 YYEEEE. CDR3 residues: CASSTWDHYTF. The CDR3 coding sequence is TGTGCCAGCAGCACCTGGGATCACTACACCTTC.

The chain uses TRBV6-1 and TRBJ1-1, with TRBD1 as a possible D gene (6 bases). The V gene lost 8 bases and the J gene lost 1 base, with 14 bases spanning the gap. The CDR3 consists of 14 residues. Germline loops: CDR1 MNHNS, CDR2 SASEGT. DNA of the CDR3: TGTGCCAGCGGCAGGACAGATGGGAACACTGAAGCTTTCTTT. This codes for CASGRTDGNTEAFF.